The 26 T cell receptor beta chains below were found in one sample sequenced in a study of blood T cell repertoires in COVID-19. Sequencing was performed with immunoSEQ multiplex PCR; in TCRdb, only in-frame clones are kept and a portion is missing. The repertoire includes roughly 250,000 clones, 88% of them detected once, and 0.75% to 1% sits in the top ten. Sequences were obtained from peripheral blood. Receptors originate from a woman between 40 and 50 years old who had recovered from COVID-19.

This clone occurred once. The chain uses TRBV4-3 and TRBJ1-2, with 10 bases that match TRBD1. Looked up from germline, CDR1 is LGHNA and CDR2 is YSLEER. Germline trimming cut 5 bases from V and 8 bases from J; bases unmatched to any gene: 11. There are 15 residues in the CDR3. CDR3 amino acids: CASSEPGQGEGGYTF. Written as DNA, the CDR3 is TGCGCCAGCAGCGAGCCAGGACAGGGGGAGGGAGGCTACACCTTC.

The chain joins TRBV6-6 to TRBJ2-1, with 10 nucleotides matching TRBD1. The J segment lost 9 bases and the V segment lost 6 bases, leaving 5 bases of the junction unmatched. Germline V gene sequence: CDR1 MNHNY, CDR2 SVGAGI (reference sequence). The CDR3 covers 13 residues. CDR3 amino acids: CASRPDRGGEQFF. CDR3 bases: TGTGCCAGCAGACCGGACAGGGGGGGTGAGCAGTTCTTC.

On this clone: The sample contains more than one DNA sequence encoding this CDR3. This chain connects TRBV4-3 to TRBJ2-2, with a tentative D call TRBD2 (6 bases). CDR1 is LGHNA and CDR2 is YSLEER in the germline V gene. The V end was cut by 1 base, the J end by 0 bases, with 9 bases between. This CDR3 spans 16 amino acids. In DNA form, the CDR3 reads TGCGCCAGCAGCCAAGGGGGCGGGACGAACACCGGGGAGCTGTTTTTT. It encodes CASSQGGGTNTGELFF.

This rearrangement joins TRBV19 to TRBJ2-1, with 7 bases identical to TRBD2. CDR1 LNHDA and CDR2 SQIVND come from the germline V gene (reference sequence). J was trimmed by 7 bases and V by 8 bases; bases with no gene match: 14. This CDR3 spans 15 amino acids. The CDR3, as DNA: TGTGCCAGTGCCAAGCGGGCCCTGGGGGGGAATGAGCAGTTCTTC. It translates to CASAKRALGGNEQFF.

This chain connects TRBV15 to TRBJ2-7, with a weak D call TRBD2 (6 bases). This CDR3 has 12 amino acids. Per germline, CDR1 LNHNV and CDR2 YYDKDF (reference sequence). Trimming pared 5 bases from V and 9 bases from J, leaving 14 bases between. CDR3 sequence reads: CATSPPVGGQYF. CDR3 coding DNA: TGTGCCACCAGCCCCCCGGTGGGGGGGCAGTACTTC.

This chain's CDR3 is CASISGPRGSNQPQHF. In nucleotides, the CDR3 is TGTGCCAGTATCTCCGGTCCGCGGGGCTCCAATCAGCCCCAGCATTTT. V is TRBV19 and J is TRBJ1-5, with D perhaps TRBD1 (5 bases). V was pared by 7 bases and J by 3 bases, with 19 bases between. Germline V gene sequence: CDR1 LNHDA, CDR2 SQIVND (reference sequence). CDR3 size: 16 residues.

The rearrangement joins TRBV4-3 to TRBJ2-2; 8 bases line up with TRBD1. Germline V gene data show CDR1 as LGHNA and CDR2 as YSLEER. This CDR3 has 15 amino acids. J lost 4 bases, V lost 2 bases, and 3 bases had no gene match. The CDR3 nucleotides read TGCGCCAGCAGCCAACAGGGGGCTAGCACCGGGGAGCTGTTTTTT. Translated, it gives CASSQQGASTGELFF.

The chain recombines TRBV7-9 with TRBJ2-1; a weak D match, TRBD2 (7 bases). V gave up 4 bases and J gave up 0 bases, with 16 bases separating them. CDR1 and CDR2 from the germline V gene are SEHNR and FQNEAQ (reference sequence). CDR3 size: 17 residues. The chain's CDR3 is CASSSGGGGPSYNEQFF. Here the CDR3 DNA reads TGTGCCAGCAGCTCGGGGGGCGGCGGGCCCTCCTACAATGAGCAGTTCTTC.

The chain uses TRBV10-3 and TRBJ1-4; 7 bases map to TRBD1. Germline V CDR1 and CDR2: ENHRY, SYGVKD. This CDR3 region has 16 residues. V shed 3 bases, J shed 8 bases, and the junction held 12 bases outside the gene matches. CDR3 coding DNA: TGTGCCATCAGTGAAACAGGGGCCCCCCCAGGGGAAAAACTGTTTTTT. Protein sequence: CAISETGAPPGEKLFF.

This chain links TRBV6-2 or TRBV6-3 with TRBJ2-3; 9 nucleotides agree with TRBD2. The CDR3 extends over 15 amino acids. The ends lost 4 bases at V and 4 bases at J; junction bases unmatched: 6. Germline assignment: CDR1 MNHEY and CDR2 SVGEGT. The CDR3 coding sequence is TGTGCCAGCAGTTGGGTAGCGGGAGTGGCAGATACGCAGTATTTT. Its protein is CASSWVAGVADTQYF.

This clone was picked up one time. This rearrangement joins TRBV27 to TRBJ2-2, with 8 bases that match TRBD2. V lost 6 bases and J lost 6; bases outside the gene matches: 6. Germline CDR1 MNHEY, CDR2 SMNVEV (reference sequence). The CDR3 loop spans 14 amino acids. CDR3 in DNA: TGTGCCAGCAGCCCCGGACTAGCCGCCGGGGAGCTGTTTTTT. It codes for CASSPGLAAGELFF.

This chain uses TRBV10-3 with TRBJ2-2; TRBD2 matches 8 bases. The germline CDR1 and CDR2 sequences are ENHRY and SYGVKD. This CDR3 is built from 15 residues. The V gene end was trimmed by 9 bases and the J gene end by 4 bases; junction bases not matched to a gene: 10. CDR3 sequence (DNA): TGTGCCATTCTAGGCCGGGAGGGAGGCACCGGGGAGCTGTTTTTT. Translating it yields CAILGREGGTGELFF.

This clone was seen just once. The genes are TRBV5-1 and TRBJ1-2; tentative D call: TRBD1 (5 bases). Looked up from germline, CDR1 is SGHRS and CDR2 is YFSETQ. CDR3 length: 16 residues. Trimming removed 0 bases from V and 7 bases from J, with 19 bases in between. CDR3 nucleotide sequence: TGCGCCAGCAGCTTGGACCCCGGGGGGGTTGGGGCTGGCTACACCTTC. Translated, it gives CASSLDPGGVGAGYTF.

The rearrangement links TRBV7-2 to TRBJ2-5; 7 positions match TRBD2. CDR3 size: 18 residues. The junction had 18 bases not matched to a gene; V was cut back by 3 bases and J by 5 bases. CDR1 is SGHTA and CDR2 is FQGNSA in the germline V gene. The CDR3 loop reads CASSLTRVGRALGETQYF. The CDR3 bases are TGTGCCAGCAGCTTGACCCGAGTGGGGAGGGCCCTCGGGGAGACCCAGTACTTC. The full variable domain, in which reference TRBV7-2 and TRBJ2-5 provide the parts outside the CDR3, is GAGVSQSPSNKVTEKGKDVELRCDPISGHTALYWYRQSLGQGLEFLIYFQGNSAPDKSGLPSDRFSAERTGGSVSTLTIQRTQQEDSAVYLCASSLTRVGRALGETQYFGPGTRLLVL.

The V call is TRBV28, the J call TRBJ2-7, with TRBD1 matching over 8 bases. The J segment lost 6 bases and the V segment lost 6 bases, leaving 7 bases of the junction unmatched. The CDR3 is 13 residues long. Germline CDR1 and CDR2: MDHEN and SYDVKM. CDR3 in amino acids: CASRQGGFGEQYF. CDR3 DNA sequence: TGTGCCAGCAGACAGGGGGGCTTCGGCGAGCAGTACTTC. Full variable domain (remainder filled in from reference TRBV28 and TRBJ2-7): DVKVTQSSRYLVKRTGEKVFLECVQDMDHENMFWYRQDPGLGLRLIYFSYDVKMKEKGDIPEGYSVSREKKERFSLILESASTNQTSMYLCASRQGGFGEQYFGPGTRLTVT.

The chain is built from TRBV9 and TRBJ2-3; D call uncertain. This CDR3 spans 11 amino acids. From germline, CDR1 is SGDLS and CDR2 YYNGEE. Trimming took 1 base from V and 5 from J, leaving 2 bases between them. CDR3 region: CASSVLDTQYF. Written as DNA, the CDR3 is TGTGCCAGCAGCGTACTAGATACGCAGTATTTT.

The V call is TRBV6-2 or TRBV6-3, the J call TRBJ1-2; tentatively, D is TRBD1 (6 bases). Germline V lookup: CDR1 MNHEY, CDR2 SVGEGT. Trimming took off 2 bases at V and 2 bases at J, with 15 bases between the two ends. CDR3 length equals 16 residues. DNA for the CDR3: TGTGCCAGCAGTTACCCACAAGGACAGCGCAACTATGGCTACACCTTC. Translated, it gives CASSYPQGQRNYGYTF.

The chain uses TRBV29-1 and TRBJ2-1; 7 bases match TRBD1. The J segment lost 9 bases and the V segment lost 6 bases, leaving 14 bases of the junction unmatched. The CDR3 has 14 residues. Germline V gene sequence: CDR1 SQVTM, CDR2 ANQGSEA. In DNA form, the CDR3 reads TGCAGCGTCCACAGGGACAGCCTGGGTGGTGAGCAGTTCTTC. Residues: CSVHRDSLGGEQFF.

This chain joins TRBV7-6 and TRBJ2-7, with a tentative D call TRBD2 (6 bases). Per germline, CDR1 SGHVS and CDR2 FNYEAQ. The CDR3 covers 15 residues. The V gene lost 1 base and the J gene lost 0 bases, with 10 bases spanning the gap. The CDR3 region has the DNA TGTGCCAGCAGCTTAGTAGGAGGGAGCTCCTACGAGCAGTACGTC. Encoded protein: CASSLVGGSSYEQYV.

This chain links TRBV7-8 with TRBJ1-5; TRBD1 matches 7 bases. The germline CDR1 and CDR2 sequences are SGHVS and FQNEAQ. The CDR3 has 14 amino acids. The junction had 6 bases not matched to a gene; V was cut back by 5 bases and J by 5 bases. CDR3 in amino acids: CASSPGQYYQPQHF. The CDR3 DNA sequence: TGTGCCAGCAGCCCGGGACAGTATTATCAGCCCCAGCATTTT.

This rearrangement joins TRBV28 to TRBJ1-1, with D perhaps TRBD1 (6 bases). This CDR3 spans 12 amino acids. V was clipped by 6 bases and J by 10 bases, with 15 bases between them. Germline V lookup: CDR1 MDHEN, CDR2 SYDVKM. The CDR3 DNA reads TGTGCCAGCAGCCCCCACGGCAGGGGAGCTTTCTTT. Encoded protein: CASSPHGRGAFF.

Details on this clone: Other nucleotide sequences from this sample produce the same CDR3. The genes are TRBV9 and TRBJ2-7; TRBD1 is a possible D gene (5 bases). The V end lost 0 bases, the J end lost 2 bases, and 9 bases lay between the germline ends. Germline V CDR1 and CDR2: SGDLS, YYNGEE. The CDR3 spans 14 residues. CDR3 region: CASSVGGAPYEQYF. The DNA for the CDR3 is TGTGCCAGCAGCGTAGGGGGCGCACCCTACGAGCAGTACTTC.

Only a few counts were recorded for this clone. No DNA is shown, since the ends of the CDR3 on it are uncertain; the CDR3 is the one TCRdb lists. The J gene is TRBJ2-3, the V gene TRBV30; whether TRBD1, the table's D call, matches the DNA was not checked. The CDR3 extends over 13 residues, inclusive of both ends. Germline CDR1 and CDR2: GTSNPN and SVGIG (reference sequence). This CDR3 is CAWSQVGQGALYF.

This clone was seen only a few times. J is TRBJ1-2 and V is TRBV15, with 11 bases matching TRBD1. The J segment lost 6 bases and the V segment lost 3 bases, leaving 6 bases of the junction unmatched. This CDR3 region has 15 residues. Germline assignment: CDR1 LNHNV and CDR2 YYDKDF (reference sequence). CDR3 sequence reads: CATSSRTGGLDGYTF. CDR3 nucleotides: TGTGCCACCAGCAGCAGGACAGGGGGCTTAGATGGCTACACCTTC.

This chain uses TRBV11-2 with TRBJ2-7, with 10 bases aligning to TRBD2. The CDR3 sequence is 16 residues long. V shed 3 bases, J shed 4 bases, and the junction held 9 bases outside the gene matches. Germline V gene lookup returns CDR1 SGHAT and CDR2 FQNNGV. CDR3 in DNA: TGTGCCAGCAGCTTGGCAGCGGGAGGGAGTCCATACGAGCAGTACTTC. Translated: CASSLAAGGSPYEQYF.

The count of this clone is one. This rearrangement joins TRBV18 to TRBJ2-1; D call uncertain. CDR3 size: 15 residues. The V end was cut by 2 bases, the J end by 6 bases, with 14 bases between. Germline-derived CDR1 and CDR2 are KGHSH and LQKENI. CDR3 coding DNA: TGTGCCAGCTCACCAGGTGGCACCTGGGCCAATGAGCAGTTCTTC. Amino acids: CASSPGGTWANEQFF.